This T cell receptor beta chain was sequenced during a study of blood T cells in healthy people across ages (dated by TCRdb to the mid-2010s). For the wider study: In model experiments, template switching captured about one uniquely barcoded TCR beta cDNA molecule for every two T cells. The donors were split into four age groups: young (average 16 years), middle-aged (nearly 40), aged (roughly 68) and long-lived (under 90). For two donors (one aged 18 to 29 and one aged 80 or older), the study analyzed two additional independent replicas of 1 million unique cDNA reads from the same blood draw. Donors of different ages were randomly distributed across sequencing lanes to avoid experimental bias. Using deep sequencing normalized with unique cDNA molecular identifiers, the study measured how TCR beta repertoire diversity changes with age. Points the paper makes about the study in general: Compared with the aged group, the long-lived group had more naive CD4+ T cells, fewer expanded clones and increased TCR diversity, a pattern suggesting age selection. There was a strong correlation between observed TCR beta diversity and the percentage of naive T cells measured by flow cytometry. Because profiling used bulk unsorted PBMCs, naive and antigen-experienced compartments could not be compared conclusively. As age increased, observed TCR beta diversity per million T cells dropped in a roughly linear way, and a significant reduction was already evident by age around 41. Total diversity estimates from one million sequenced T cells were considered lower bounds and underestimates. Because donor CMV infection status was unknown, age-related changes in expanded clonotypes were potentially confounded.

Library preparation was by 5' RACE. The sequencing machine was an Illumina HiSeq 2500. A second PCR of roughly 7 to 12 cycles was run with a J-beta primer mix and a sample-barcoded 5' primer. A unique molecular identifier was introduced onto each TCR beta cDNA molecule by a template-switch 5' adaptor carrying 12 random nucleotides. At least 3 million CDR3-containing paired-end reads were obtained from each sample. All of the RNA was converted into first-strand cDNA using the Mint cDNA synthesis kit, with a TRBC-specific oligonucleotide serving as the primer. Following uracil-DNA glycosylase treatment, all cDNA underwent a first 18-cycle PCR with the universal primers M1SS and BC2_uni_R. On the study's bioinformatics: For normalization, 1 million high-quality reads, each with a distinct molecular identifier, were randomly selected from each sample. Reads with shared molecular identifiers were discarded instead of being binned into consensus sequences. CDR3 identification, clonotype clustering and error correction used MiTCR with a Q25 quality threshold and the strictest error-elimination algorithm. Lower-bound total TCR beta diversity was estimated with a nonparametric unseen species model using Euler transformation. TCRdb took the public reads, trimmed them with fastp at Q25, ran MiXCR for clone calling and kept in-frame beta chains. Rows are combined by CDR3 protein, so each entry shows the most common genes and DNA. TCRdb, not the authors, supplied the V and J calls. Here the sample has roughly 1.4 million distinct CDR3 sequences; around 59% occur a single time. The ten largest clones add up to about 6.7% of the sample.

Systemically healthy Caucasian individuals from Russia, 39 in total and aged roughly 6 to 95 years, were included as donors. Each donor gave approximately 10 milliliters of peripheral blood, collected into EDTA-treated Vacutainer tubes. Ficoll-Paque density-gradient centrifugation was used to isolate PBMCs, with at least 7 million per sample. Total RNA, at least 5.5 micrograms per sample, was extracted from PBMCs with Trizol reagent. The percentages of naive CD45RAhigh/CD27high T cells were determined by flow cytometry on a PBMC aliquot from every donor. Trimming removed 10 bases from V and 4 bases from J, leaving 19 bases between the germline ends. CDR1 and CDR2 were assigned from the germline V gene as MNHEY and SVGEGT. CDR3 length: 14 amino acids, cysteine to phenylalanine. Just CDR3 DNA is preserved here, 42 bases in frame from base 1. Note on this clonotype: What this receptor recognizes is not known. It has no much larger one-base neighbor in the sample; base qualities were not kept.

This chain is built from TRBV6-2 or TRBV6-3 and TRBJ1-2; the D gene is perhaps TRBD1, from 6 matching bases. The sequence was obtained from a man aged 18 to 30 in good health. The sequenced material came from blood. The CDR3 protein is CATKFRGPSYGYTF. The sequence in DNA is TGTGCCACCAAATTCAGGGGACCCAGCTATGGCTACACCTTC.